This T cell receptor (beta chain) was captured by sequencing in a study of shared clonotypes between healthy human individuals. Findings of the study overall: The small donor group covered limited genetic and exposure diversity. Among several donors, roughly 5% of naive CD4 clonotypes were found in common.

The CDR3 totals 15 residues. V was trimmed by 4 bases and J by 8 bases, leaving 15 bases between them. Germline V gene lookup returns CDR1 SGHTA and CDR2 FQGTGA. Sequenced by immunoSEQ multiplex PCR; TCRdb stores in-frame clones only, minus some. The data contain about 1 million clones, roughly 80% of them seen just once; the ten biggest clones take up roughly 1.4%. Note on this clone: What it binds is not known.

The receptor was isolated from a young man in good health. The V and J genes are TRBV7-3 and TRBJ1-6; D is undetermined. Sequences were obtained from memory CD4+ T cells sorted from blood. Subset of the sample: CD45RA-negative fraction. This CDR3 reads CASSSDDGPYSPLHF. In DNA, the CDR3 is TGTGCCAGCAGCTCAGACGACGGACCGTATTCACCCCTCCACTTT.